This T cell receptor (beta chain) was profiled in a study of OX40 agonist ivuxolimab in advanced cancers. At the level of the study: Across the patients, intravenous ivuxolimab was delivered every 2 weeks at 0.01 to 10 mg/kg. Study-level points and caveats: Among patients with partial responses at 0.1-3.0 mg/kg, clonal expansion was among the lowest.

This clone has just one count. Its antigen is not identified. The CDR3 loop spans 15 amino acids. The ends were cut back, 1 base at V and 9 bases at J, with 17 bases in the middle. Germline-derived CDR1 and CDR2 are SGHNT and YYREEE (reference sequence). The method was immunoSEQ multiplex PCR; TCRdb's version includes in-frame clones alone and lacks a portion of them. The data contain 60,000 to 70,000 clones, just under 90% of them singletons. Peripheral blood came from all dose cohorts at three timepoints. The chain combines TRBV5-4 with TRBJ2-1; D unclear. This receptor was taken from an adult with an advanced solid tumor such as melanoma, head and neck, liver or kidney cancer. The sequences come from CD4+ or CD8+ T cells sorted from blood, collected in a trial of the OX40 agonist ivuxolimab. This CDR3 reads CASSLSVGLMPEQFF. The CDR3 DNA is TGTGCCAGCAGCTTGAGCGTTGGGCTGATGCCTGAGCAGTTCTTC.